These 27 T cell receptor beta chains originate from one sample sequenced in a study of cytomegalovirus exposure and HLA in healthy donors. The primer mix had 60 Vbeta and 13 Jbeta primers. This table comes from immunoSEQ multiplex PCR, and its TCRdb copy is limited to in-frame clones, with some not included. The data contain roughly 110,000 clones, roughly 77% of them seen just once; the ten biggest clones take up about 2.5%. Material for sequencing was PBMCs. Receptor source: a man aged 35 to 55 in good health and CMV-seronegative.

In nucleotides, the CDR3 is TGTGCCAGCAGCAGTCTTGAGGATCTATCCTACAATGAGCAGTTCTTC. It encodes CASSSLEDLSYNEQFF. The chain links TRBV21-1 to TRBJ2-1; TRBD2, as called in the table, went unchecked against the DNA. TRBV21-1 is annotated as a pseudogene. The length of the CDR3 is 16 residues.

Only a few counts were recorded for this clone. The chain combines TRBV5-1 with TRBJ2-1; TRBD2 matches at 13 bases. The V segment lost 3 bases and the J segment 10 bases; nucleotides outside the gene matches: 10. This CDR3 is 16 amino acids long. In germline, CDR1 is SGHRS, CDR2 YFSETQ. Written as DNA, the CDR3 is TGCGCCAGCAGCTCCGGGACTAGCGGGGCCCCGGGGGAGCAGTTCTTC. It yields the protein CASSSGTSGAPGEQFF.

The CDR3 region is CASSEERGPTGELFF. Here the CDR3 DNA reads TGTGCCAGCAGTGAAGAAAGGGGGCCCACCGGGGAGCTGTTTTTT. The rearrangement uses TRBV2 and TRBJ2-2, with 7 bases that match TRBD1. Germline CDR1 and CDR2: SNHLY and FYNNEI. The J segment lost 4 bases and the V segment lost 1 base, leaving 3 bases of the junction unmatched. The CDR3 has 15 amino acids.

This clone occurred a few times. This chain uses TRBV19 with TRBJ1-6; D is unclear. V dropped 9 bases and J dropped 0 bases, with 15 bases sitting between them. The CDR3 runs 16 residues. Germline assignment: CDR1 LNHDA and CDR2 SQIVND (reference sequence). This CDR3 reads CASHRGLSSYNSPLHF. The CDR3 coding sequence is TGTGCCAGCCACAGAGGGCTAAGCTCCTATAATTCACCCCTCCACTTT.

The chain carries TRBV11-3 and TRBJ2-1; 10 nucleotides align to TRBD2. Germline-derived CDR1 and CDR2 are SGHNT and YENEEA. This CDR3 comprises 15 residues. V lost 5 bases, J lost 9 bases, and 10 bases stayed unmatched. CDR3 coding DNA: TGTGCCAGCAGCATGCTAGCGGGGGATTTGGCTGAGCAGTTCTTC. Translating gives CASSMLAGDLAEQFF. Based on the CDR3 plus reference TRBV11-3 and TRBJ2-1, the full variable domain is EAGVVQSPRYKIIEKKQPVAFWCNPISGHNTLYWYLQNLGQGPELLIRYENEEAVDDSQLPKDRFSAERLKGVDSTLKIQPAELGDSAVYLCASSMLAGDLAEQFFGPGTRLTVL.

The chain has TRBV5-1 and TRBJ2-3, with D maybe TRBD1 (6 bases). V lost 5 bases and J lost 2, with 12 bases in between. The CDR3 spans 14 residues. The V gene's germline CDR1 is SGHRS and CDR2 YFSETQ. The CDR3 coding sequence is TGCGCCAGCAGACGACAGGAATCCACAGATACGCAGTATTTT. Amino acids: CASRRQESTDTQYF. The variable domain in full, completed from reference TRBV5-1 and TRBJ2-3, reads KAGVTQTPRYLIKTRGQQVTLSCSPISGHRSVSWYQQTPGQGLQFLFEYFSETQRNKGNFPGRFSGRQFSNSRSEMNVSTLELGDSALYLCASRRQESTDTQYFGPGTRLTVL.

DNA for the CDR3: TGTGCCAGCAGGGACACACGTAGCCAAGGACAGAGGACCGGGGAGCTGTTTTTT. Its protein is CASRDTRSQGQRTGELFF. The rearrangement links TRBV9 to TRBJ2-2; TRBD1 might be the D (6 bases). Trimming left V 5 bases short and J 5 bases short, with 25 bases between. The CDR3 has 18 residues. Germline CDR1 SGDLS, CDR2 YYNGEE.

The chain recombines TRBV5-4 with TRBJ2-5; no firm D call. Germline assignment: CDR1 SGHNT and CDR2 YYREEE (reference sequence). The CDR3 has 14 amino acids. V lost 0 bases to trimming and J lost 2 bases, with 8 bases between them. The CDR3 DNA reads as TGTGCCAGCAGCTTGGTCCAGGCGCAAGAGACCCAGTACTTC. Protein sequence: CASSLVQAQETQYF.

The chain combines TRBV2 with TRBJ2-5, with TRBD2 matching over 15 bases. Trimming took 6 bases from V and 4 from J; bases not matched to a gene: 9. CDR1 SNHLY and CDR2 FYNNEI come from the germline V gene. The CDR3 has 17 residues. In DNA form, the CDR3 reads TGTGCCAGCAGCTCCGGGACTAGCGGGGGGCCGCGAGAGACCCAGTACTTC. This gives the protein CASSSGTSGGPRETQYF.

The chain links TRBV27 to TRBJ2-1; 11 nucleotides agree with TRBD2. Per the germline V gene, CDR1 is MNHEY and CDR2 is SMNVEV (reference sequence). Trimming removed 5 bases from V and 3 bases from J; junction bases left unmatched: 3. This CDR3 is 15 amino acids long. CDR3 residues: CASSDSGGVYNEQFF. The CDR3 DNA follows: TGTGCCAGCAGTGATAGCGGGGGGGTCTACAATGAGCAGTTCTTC.

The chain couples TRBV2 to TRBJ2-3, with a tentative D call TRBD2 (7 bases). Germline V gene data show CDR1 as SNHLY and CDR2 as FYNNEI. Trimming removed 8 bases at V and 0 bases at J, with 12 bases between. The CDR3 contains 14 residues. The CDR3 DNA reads TGTGCCAGCGGGAGGGGGGGGAGCACAGATACGCAGTATTTT. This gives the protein CASGRGGSTDTQYF. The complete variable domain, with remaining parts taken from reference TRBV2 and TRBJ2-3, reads EPEVTQTPSHQVTQMGQEVILRCVPISNHLYFYWYRQILGQKVEFLVSFYNNEISEKSEIFDDQFSVERPDGSNFTLKIRSTKLEDSAMYFCASGRGGSTDTQYFGPGTRLTVL.

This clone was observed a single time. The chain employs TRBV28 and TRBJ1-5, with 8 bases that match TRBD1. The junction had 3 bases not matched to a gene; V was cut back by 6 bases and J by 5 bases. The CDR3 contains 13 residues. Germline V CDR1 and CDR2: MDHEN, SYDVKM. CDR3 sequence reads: CASSIQGDQPQHF. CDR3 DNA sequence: TGTGCCAGCAGCATACAGGGGGATCAGCCCCAGCATTTT.

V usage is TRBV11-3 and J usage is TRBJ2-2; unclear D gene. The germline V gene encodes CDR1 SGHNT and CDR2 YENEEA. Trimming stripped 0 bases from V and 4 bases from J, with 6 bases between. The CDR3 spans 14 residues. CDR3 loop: CASSLDRSTGELFF. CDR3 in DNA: TGTGCCAGCAGCTTAGATAGGAGCACCGGGGAGCTGTTTTTT.

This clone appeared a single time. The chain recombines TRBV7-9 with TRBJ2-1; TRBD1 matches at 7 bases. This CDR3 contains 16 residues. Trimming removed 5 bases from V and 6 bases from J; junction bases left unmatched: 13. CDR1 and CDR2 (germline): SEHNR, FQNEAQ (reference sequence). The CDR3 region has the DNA TGTGCCAGCAGCGCCCGGGGACAGATCTTGGTCAATGAGCAGTTCTTC. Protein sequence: CASSARGQILVNEQFF.

In DNA, the CDR3 is TGCGCCAGCCGCTCTGGCAGGGCGATTGAAAAACTGTTTTTT. It encodes CASRSGRAIEKLFF. The chain is built from TRBV5-1 and TRBJ1-4, with D possibly TRBD1 on 5 matching bases. The CDR3 runs 14 residues. CDR1 and CDR2 from the germline V gene are SGHRS and YFSETQ. Trimming stripped 7 bases from V and 7 bases from J, with 17 bases between.

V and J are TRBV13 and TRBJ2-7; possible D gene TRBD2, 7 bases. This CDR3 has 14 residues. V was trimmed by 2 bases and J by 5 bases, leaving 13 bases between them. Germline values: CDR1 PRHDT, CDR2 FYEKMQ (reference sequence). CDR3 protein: CASSLRGALNEQYF. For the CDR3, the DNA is TGTGCCAGCAGCTTACGGGGGGCCCTTAACGAGCAGTACTTC.

CDR3 DNA: TGCGCCAGCAGCTTGGGCGACAGGGAAGAAAAACTGTTTTTT. Residues: CASSLGDREEKLFF. This chain connects TRBV5-1 to TRBJ1-4; 7 bases are a match to TRBD1. Germline CDR1 SGHRS, CDR2 YFSETQ. The CDR3 is made up of 14 amino acids. V gave up 0 bases and J gave up 8 bases; unmatched junction bases: 4.

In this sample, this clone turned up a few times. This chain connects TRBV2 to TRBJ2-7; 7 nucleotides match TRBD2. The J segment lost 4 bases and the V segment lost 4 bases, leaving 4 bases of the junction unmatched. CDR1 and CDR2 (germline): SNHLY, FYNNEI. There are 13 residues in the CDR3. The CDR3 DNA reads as TGTGCCAGCAGTGTGGGGGGGGAGTACGAGCAGTACTTC. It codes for CASSVGGEYEQYF.

CDR3 DNA: TGTGCCACCAGAGACAGGTCGGGGACTGAAGCTTTCTTT. Protein: CATRDRSGTEAFF. This sequence joins TRBV6-6 and TRBJ1-1; D might be TRBD1 (6 bases). V gave up 10 bases and J gave up 5 bases, with 17 bases separating them. The CDR3 contains 13 residues. The germline V gene encodes CDR1 MNHNY and CDR2 SVGAGI (reference sequence).

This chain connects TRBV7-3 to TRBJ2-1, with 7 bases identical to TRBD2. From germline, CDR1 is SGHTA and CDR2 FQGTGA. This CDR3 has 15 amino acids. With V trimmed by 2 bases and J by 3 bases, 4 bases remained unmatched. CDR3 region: CASSLGLAVYNEQFF. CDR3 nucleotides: TGTGCCAGCAGCTTAGGGCTAGCGGTCTACAATGAGCAGTTCTTC. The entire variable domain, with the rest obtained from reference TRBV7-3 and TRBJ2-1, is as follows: GAGVSQTPSNKVTEKGKYVELRCDPISGHTALYWYRQSLGQGPEFLIYFQGTGAADDSGLPNDRFFAVRPEGSVSTLKIQRTERGDSAVYLCASSLGLAVYNEQFFGPGTRLTVL.

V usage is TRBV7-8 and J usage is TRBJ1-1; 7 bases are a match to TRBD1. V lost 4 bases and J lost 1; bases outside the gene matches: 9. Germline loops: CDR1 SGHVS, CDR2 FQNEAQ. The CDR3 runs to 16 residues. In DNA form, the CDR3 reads TGTGCCAGCAGCTCCTTCAGGGCAGGGGGGAACACTGAAGCTTTCTTT. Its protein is CASSSFRAGGNTEAFF. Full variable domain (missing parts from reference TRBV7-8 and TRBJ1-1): GAGVSQSPRYKVAKRGQDVALRCDPISGHVSLFWYQQALGQGPEFLTYFQNEAQLDKSGLPSDRFFAERPEGSVSTLKIQRTQQEDSAVYLCASSSFRAGGNTEAFFGQGTRLTVV.

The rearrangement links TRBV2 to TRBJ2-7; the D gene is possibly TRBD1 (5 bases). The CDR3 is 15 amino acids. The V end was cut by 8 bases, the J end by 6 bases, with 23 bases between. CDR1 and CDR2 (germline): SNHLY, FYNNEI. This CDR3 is CASQGTRTSSGEQYF. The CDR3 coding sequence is TGTGCCAGCCAGGGAACCCGGACCTCATCGGGCGAGCAGTACTTC.

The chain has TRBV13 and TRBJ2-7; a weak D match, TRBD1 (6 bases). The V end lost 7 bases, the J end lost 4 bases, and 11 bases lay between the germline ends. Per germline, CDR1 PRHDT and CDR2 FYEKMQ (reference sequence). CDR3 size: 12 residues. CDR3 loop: CASTFQGYEQYF. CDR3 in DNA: TGTGCCAGCACCTTCCAGGGGTACGAGCAGTACTTC.

The CDR3 here is CASSPVGGGNYGYTF. As DNA, the CDR3 is TGTGCCAGCAGCCCGGTGGGGGGTGGAAACTATGGCTACACCTTC. This sequence joins TRBV28 and TRBJ1-2; the D gene is possibly TRBD1 (5 bases). Trimming cost V 6 bases and J 2 bases, with 16 bases left between them. Germline assignment: CDR1 MDHEN and CDR2 SYDVKM. There are 15 residues in the CDR3.

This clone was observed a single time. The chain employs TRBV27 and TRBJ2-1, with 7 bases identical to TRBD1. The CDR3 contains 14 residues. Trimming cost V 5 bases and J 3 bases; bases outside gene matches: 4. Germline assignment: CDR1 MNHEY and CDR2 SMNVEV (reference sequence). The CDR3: CASSLRQGYNEQFF. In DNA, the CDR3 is TGTGCCAGCAGTCTCCGACAGGGCTACAATGAGCAGTTCTTC.

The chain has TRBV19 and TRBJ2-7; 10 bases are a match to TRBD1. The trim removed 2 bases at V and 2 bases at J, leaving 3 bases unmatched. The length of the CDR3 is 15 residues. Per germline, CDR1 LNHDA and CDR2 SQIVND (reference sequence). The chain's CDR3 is CASSISTGGTYEQYF. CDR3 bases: TGTGCCAGTAGTATATCGACAGGGGGCACCTACGAGCAGTACTTC.

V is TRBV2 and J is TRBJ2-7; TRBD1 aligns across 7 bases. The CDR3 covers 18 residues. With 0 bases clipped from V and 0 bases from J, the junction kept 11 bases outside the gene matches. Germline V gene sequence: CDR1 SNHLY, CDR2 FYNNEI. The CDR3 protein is CASSEAKAGGHLSYEQYF. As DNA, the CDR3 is TGTGCCAGCAGTGAAGCTAAAGCAGGGGGACACCTCTCCTACGAGCAGTACTTC. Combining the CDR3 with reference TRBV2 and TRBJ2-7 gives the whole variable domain EPEVTQTPSHQVTQMGQEVILRCVPISNHLYFYWYRQILGQKVEFLVSFYNNEISEKSEIFDDQFSVERPDGSNFTLKIRSTKLEDSAMYFCASSEAKAGGHLSYEQYFGPGTRLTVT.